This TCR beta chain originates from a study of early T cells in non-severe SARS-CoV-2 infection. Looking at the study overall: Sequencing was performed on bulk RNA from unsorted whole blood, leaving chains unpaired.

This clonotype was seen more than once but under ten times. Its antigen is unknown. Researchers attached unique molecular identifiers to individual cDNA molecules. TCRdb reprocessed the 5' RACE reads via MiXCR and lists one record per CDR3 protein. The sample includes 90,000 to 120,000 distinct CDR3 sequences, 9.5% to 13% seen only once; the top ten take around 3.2%. Overall study findings and caveats: Anti-spike CD8 responses were favored by VDJdb matching, which missed private and CD4 specificities.

V lost 1 base to trimming and J lost 8 bases, with 12 bases between them. Germline V gene sequence: CDR1 SGHAT, CDR2 FQNNGV. The CDR3 covers 15 residues. The sample comprised whole blood. The V call is TRBV11-2, the J call TRBJ1-6; no clear D gene. This sequence was found in an adult who was a healthcare worker with PCR-confirmed SARS-CoV-2 infection or an uninfected control (not recorded which). The CDR3 DNA follows: TGTGCCAGCAGCTTAGTGGCGGCTTACGATTCACCCCTCCACTTT. Encoded protein: CASSLVAAYDSPLHF.